This T cell receptor (beta chain) came from a study of OX40 agonist ivuxolimab in advanced cancers. Some clones are missing from TCRdb's copy, which holds only in-frame ones; the method was immunoSEQ multiplex PCR. The profile shows 65,000 to 80,000 clones, around 92% of them singletons. CDR1 is SGHTA and CDR2 is FQGTGA in the germline V gene. V shed 3 bases, J shed 10 bases, and the junction held 7 bases outside the gene matches. The CDR3 runs 14 residues. This clone occurred once. The material was CD4+ or CD8+ T cells sorted from blood, obtained in a trial of the OX40 agonist ivuxolimab. The chain combines TRBV7-3 with TRBJ2-7, with TRBD2 matching 12 bases. The sequence derives from an adult with an advanced solid tumor such as melanoma, head and neck, liver or kidney cancer. CDR3 DNA sequence: TGTGCCAGCAGCTTGGCGGGGACTAGCGGGCCCCAGTACTTC. Translating gives CASSLAGTSGPQYF.